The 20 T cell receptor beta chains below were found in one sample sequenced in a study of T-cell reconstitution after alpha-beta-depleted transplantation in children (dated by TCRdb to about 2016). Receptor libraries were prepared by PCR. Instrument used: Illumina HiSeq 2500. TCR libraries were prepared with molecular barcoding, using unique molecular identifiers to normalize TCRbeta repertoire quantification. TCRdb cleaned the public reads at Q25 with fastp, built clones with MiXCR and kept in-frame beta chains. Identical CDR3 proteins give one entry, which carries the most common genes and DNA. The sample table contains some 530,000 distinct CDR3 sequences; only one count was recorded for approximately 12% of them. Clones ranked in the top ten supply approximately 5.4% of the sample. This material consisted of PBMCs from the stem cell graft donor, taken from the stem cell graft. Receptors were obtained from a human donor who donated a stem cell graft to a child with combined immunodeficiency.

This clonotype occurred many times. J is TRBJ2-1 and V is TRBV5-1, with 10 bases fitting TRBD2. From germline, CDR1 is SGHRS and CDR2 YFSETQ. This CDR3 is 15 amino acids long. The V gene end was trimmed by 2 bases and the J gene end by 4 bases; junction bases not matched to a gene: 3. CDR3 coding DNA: TGCGCCAGCAGCTTCGGGACTAGCGCTTACAATGAGCAGTTCTTC. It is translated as CASSFGTSAYNEQFF.

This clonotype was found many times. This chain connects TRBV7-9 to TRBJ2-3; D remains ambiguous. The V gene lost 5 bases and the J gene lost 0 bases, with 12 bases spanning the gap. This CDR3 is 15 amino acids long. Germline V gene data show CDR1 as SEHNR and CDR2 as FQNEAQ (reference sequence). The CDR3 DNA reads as TGTGCCAGCAGCCCACTCCTAACTAGCACAGATACGCAGTATTTT. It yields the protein CASSPLLTSTDTQYF.

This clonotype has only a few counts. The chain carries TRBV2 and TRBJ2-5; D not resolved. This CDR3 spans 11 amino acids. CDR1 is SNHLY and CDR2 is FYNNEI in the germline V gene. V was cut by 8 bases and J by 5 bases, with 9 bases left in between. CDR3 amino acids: CASGRSETQYF. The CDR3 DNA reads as TGTGCCAGCGGGCGATCGGAGACCCAGTACTTC.

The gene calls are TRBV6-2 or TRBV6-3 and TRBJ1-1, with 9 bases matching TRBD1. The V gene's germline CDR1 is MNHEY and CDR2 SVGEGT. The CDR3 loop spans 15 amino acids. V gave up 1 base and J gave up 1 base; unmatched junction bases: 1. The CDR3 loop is CASSYWTGANTEAFF. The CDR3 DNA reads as TGTGCCAGCAGTTACTGGACAGGGGCGAACACTGAAGCTTTCTTT.

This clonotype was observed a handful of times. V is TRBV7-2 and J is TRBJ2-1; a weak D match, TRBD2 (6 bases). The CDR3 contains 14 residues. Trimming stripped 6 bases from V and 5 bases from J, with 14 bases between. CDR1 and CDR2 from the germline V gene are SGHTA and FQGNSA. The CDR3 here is CASRPPRTNNEQFF. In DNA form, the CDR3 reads TGTGCCAGCAGACCCCCCCGGACTAACAATGAGCAGTTCTTC.

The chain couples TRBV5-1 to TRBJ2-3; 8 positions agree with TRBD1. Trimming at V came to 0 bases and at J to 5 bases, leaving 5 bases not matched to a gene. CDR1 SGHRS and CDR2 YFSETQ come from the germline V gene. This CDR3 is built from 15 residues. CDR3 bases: TGCGCCAGCAGCTTGGGGCAGGGGGCTGAAGATACGCAGTATTTT. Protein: CASSLGQGAEDTQYF.

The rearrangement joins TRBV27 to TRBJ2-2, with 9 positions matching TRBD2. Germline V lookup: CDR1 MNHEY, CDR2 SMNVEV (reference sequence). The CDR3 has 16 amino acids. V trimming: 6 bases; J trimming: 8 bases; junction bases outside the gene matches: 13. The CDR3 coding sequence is TGTGCCAGCAGCCCGGGACTAGCAGGGACCACGGGGGAGCTGTTTTTT. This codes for CASSPGLAGTTGELFF.

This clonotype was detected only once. The CDR3 bases are TGCGCCAGCAGCAATGAGAGGGGACAGGGGAGTGAAAAACTGTTTTTT. It translates to CASSNERGQGSEKLFF. The J gene is TRBJ1-4, the V gene TRBV5-1; the match to TRBD1 covers 10 bases. The CDR3 is 16 amino acids. CDR1 and CDR2 (germline): SGHRS, YFSETQ. V was pared by 4 bases and J by 7 bases, with 10 bases of the junction left unmatched.

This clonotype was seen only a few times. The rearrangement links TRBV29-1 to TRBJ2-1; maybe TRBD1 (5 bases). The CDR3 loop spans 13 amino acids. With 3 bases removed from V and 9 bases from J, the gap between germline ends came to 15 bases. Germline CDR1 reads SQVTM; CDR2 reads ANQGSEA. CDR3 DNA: TGCAGCGTTGACGGCAGGGCGGTTGGTGAGCAGTTCTTC. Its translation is CSVDGRAVGEQFF.

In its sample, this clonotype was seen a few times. The CDR3 sequence: CSASDLTSLEQYF. The CDR3 region has the DNA TGCAGTGCTAGCGATTTGACTAGTCTAGAGCAGTACTTC. The chain links TRBV20-1 to TRBJ2-7; a weak D match, TRBD2 (6 bases). Germline CDR1 DFQATT, CDR2 SNEGSKA (reference sequence). V shed 3 bases and J shed 7 bases, with 16 bases lying between them. The CDR3 consists of 13 residues.

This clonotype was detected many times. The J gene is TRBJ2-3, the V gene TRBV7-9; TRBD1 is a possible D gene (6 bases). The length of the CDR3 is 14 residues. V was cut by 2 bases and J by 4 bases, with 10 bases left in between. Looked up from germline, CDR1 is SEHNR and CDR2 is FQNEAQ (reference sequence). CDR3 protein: CASSLPRGADTQYF. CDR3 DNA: TGTGCCAGCAGCTTACCCAGGGGCGCAGATACGCAGTATTTT.

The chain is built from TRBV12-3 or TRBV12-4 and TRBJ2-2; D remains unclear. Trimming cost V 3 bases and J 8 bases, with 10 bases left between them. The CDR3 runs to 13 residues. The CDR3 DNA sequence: TGTGCCAGCAGTTTGACGTCTCGGGGGGAGCTGTTTTTT. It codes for CASSLTSRGELFF.

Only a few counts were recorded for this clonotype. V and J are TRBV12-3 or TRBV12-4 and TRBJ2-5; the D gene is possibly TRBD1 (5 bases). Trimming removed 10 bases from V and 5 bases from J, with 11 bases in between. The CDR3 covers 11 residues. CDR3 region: CATQGGETQYF. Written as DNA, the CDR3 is TGTGCCACCCAGGGCGGCGAGACCCAGTACTTC.

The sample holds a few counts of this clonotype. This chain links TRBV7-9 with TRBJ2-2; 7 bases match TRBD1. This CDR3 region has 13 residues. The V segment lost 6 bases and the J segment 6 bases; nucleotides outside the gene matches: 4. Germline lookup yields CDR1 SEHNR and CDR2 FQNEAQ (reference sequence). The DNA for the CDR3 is TGTGCCAGCAGAGACAGGGTCCCCGGGGAGCTGTTTTTT. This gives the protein CASRDRVPGELFF.

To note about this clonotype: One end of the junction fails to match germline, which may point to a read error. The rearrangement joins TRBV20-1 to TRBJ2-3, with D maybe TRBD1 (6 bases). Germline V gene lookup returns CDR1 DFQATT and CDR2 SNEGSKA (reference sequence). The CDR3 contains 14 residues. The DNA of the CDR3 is TGCTGTGCTAGAGATTTTGGGGGCCAAGATACGCAGTATTTT. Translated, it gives CCARDFGGQDTQYF.

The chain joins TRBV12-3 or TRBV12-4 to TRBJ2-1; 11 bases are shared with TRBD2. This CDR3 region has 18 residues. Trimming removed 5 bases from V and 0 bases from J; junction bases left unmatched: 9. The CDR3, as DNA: TGTGCCAGCAGTCACCCAGGGACTAGCGGAAGCTCCTACAATGAGCAGTTCTTC. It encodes CASSHPGTSGSSYNEQFF.

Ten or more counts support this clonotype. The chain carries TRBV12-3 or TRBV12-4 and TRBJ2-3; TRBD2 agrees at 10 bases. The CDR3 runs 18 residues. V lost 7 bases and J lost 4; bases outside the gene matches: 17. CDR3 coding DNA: TGTGCCAGCACCGCACCCCTAGCGGGAGAGGGGAGGGCAGATACGCAGTATTTT. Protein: CASTAPLAGEGRADTQYF.

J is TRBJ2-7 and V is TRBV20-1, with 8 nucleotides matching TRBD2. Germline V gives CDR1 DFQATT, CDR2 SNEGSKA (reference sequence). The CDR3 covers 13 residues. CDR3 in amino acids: CSSGRGDLYEQYF. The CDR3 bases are TGCAGCAGCGGGCGGGGGGACCTCTACGAGCAGTACTTC.

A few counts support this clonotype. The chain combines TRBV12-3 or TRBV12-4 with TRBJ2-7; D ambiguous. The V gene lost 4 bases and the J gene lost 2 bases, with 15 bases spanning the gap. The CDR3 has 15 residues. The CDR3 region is CASSSQGGGTYEQYF. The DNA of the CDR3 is TGTGCCAGCAGTTCTCAAGGCGGCGGTACCTACGAGCAGTACTTC.

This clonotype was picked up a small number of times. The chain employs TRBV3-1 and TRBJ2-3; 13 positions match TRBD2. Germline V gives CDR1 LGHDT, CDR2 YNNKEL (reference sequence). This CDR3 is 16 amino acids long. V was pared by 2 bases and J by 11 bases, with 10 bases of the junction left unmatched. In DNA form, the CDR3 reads TGTGCCAGCAGCCAAAGAGGGGGACTAGCGGGATATAGGCAGTATTTT. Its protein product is CASSQRGGLAGYRQYF.